The rows below give T cell receptor beta chains drawn from one sample of a study of response to subunit inactivated influenza vaccine. TCRdb passed the RT-PCR reads through MiXCR, listing each CDR3 protein once. This table holds roughly 650,000 distinct CDR3 sequences, around a sixth found once. The material sequenced was PBMCs from blood, taken 12 days after vaccination. These receptors were obtained from a man between 50 and 59 years old who received an inactivated influenza vaccine. Each CDR3 is given with its conserved first and last residue. D genes are given only for firm matches. The size entry is marked missing in some rows and otherwise reads once, few, many or a size class.

abundance: few
j_gene: TRBJ1-2
v_gene: TRBV28
d_gene: TRBD1
CDR3nt: TGTGCCAGCAGTTTAAGTTTGGACAGGGTCCTCTATGGCTACACCTTC
CDR3aa: CASSLSLDRVLYGYTF

abundance: .
j_gene: TRBJ2-2
v_gene: TRBV29-1
d_gene: TRBD1
CDR3nt: TGCAGCGTTGAAGCCTCGACAGGGGTAAACACCGGGGAGCTGTTTTTT
CDR3aa: CSVEASTGVNTGELFF

abundance: few
j_gene: TRBJ2-7
v_gene: TRBV6-2/TRBV6-3
d_gene: .
CDR3nt: TGTGCCAGCAGTTACTTCTACGGAGCCTACGAGCAGTACTTC
CDR3aa: CASSYFYGAYEQYF

abundance: .
j_gene: TRBJ2-7
v_gene: TRBV7-9
d_gene: TRBD1
CDR3nt: TGTGCCAGCAGCTTAGGTCAGGGACAGGGGGAGTACGAGCAGTACTTC
CDR3aa: CASSLGQGQGEYEQYF

abundance: few
j_gene: TRBJ2-1
v_gene: TRBV2
d_gene: TRBD2
CDR3nt: TGTGCCAGCAGTACTAGCGACTCCTACAATGAGCAGTTCTTC
CDR3aa: CASSTSDSYNEQFF

abundance: few
j_gene: TRBJ1-1
v_gene: TRBV29-1
d_gene: .
CDR3nt: TGCAGCGTTGAGGGATCCAACACTGAAGCTTTCTTT
CDR3aa: CSVEGSNTEAFF

abundance: .
j_gene: TRBJ2-5
v_gene: TRBV28
d_gene: TRBD1
CDR3nt: TGTGCCAGCAGACCAAGGACAGGGACACAAGAGACCCAGTACTTC
CDR3aa: CASRPRTGTQETQYF

abundance: .
j_gene: TRBJ1-5
v_gene: TRBV7-8
d_gene: TRBD1
CDR3nt: TGTGCCAGCAGCTTGGAGACAGGGGCTGGGCATCAGCCCCAGCATTTT
CDR3aa: CASSLETGAGHQPQHF

abundance: .
j_gene: TRBJ2-1
v_gene: TRBV7-2
d_gene: .
CDR3nt: TGTGCCAGCAGCGTCCGACGGTCCAATGAGCAGTTCTTC
CDR3aa: CASSVRRSNEQFF

abundance: few
j_gene: TRBJ2-5
v_gene: TRBV10-3
d_gene: .
CDR3nt: TGTGCCATCAGTTCCGGAGGGCCAGAGGGGGAGACCCAGTACTTC
CDR3aa: CAISSGGPEGETQYF

abundance: few
j_gene: TRBJ1-1
v_gene: TRBV4-1
d_gene: TRBD1
CDR3nt: TGCGCCAGCAGCCAAGAGGTCGCCGGCCGGACAGGACGTACTGAAGCTTTCTTT
CDR3aa: CASSQEVAGRTGRTEAFF

abundance: .
j_gene: TRBJ2-3
v_gene: TRBV7-2
d_gene: .
CDR3nt: TGTGCCAGCAGCTTAGTACAGTTGAGTAGAGATACGCAGTATTTT
CDR3aa: CASSLVQLSRDTQYF

abundance: .
j_gene: TRBJ2-5
v_gene: TRBV5-1
d_gene: .
CDR3nt: TGCGCCAGCAGCTTGGACGGCCGGAAGGGGACCCAGTACTTC
CDR3aa: CASSLDGRKGTQYF

abundance: many
j_gene: TRBJ1-5
v_gene: TRBV20-1
d_gene: TRBD1
CDR3nt: TGCAGTGCTAGGGATAGGACAGGGGGGATCAATCAGCCCCAGCATTTT
CDR3aa: CSARDRTGGINQPQHF

abundance: .
j_gene: TRBJ2-7
v_gene: TRBV12-3/TRBV12-4
d_gene: .
CDR3nt: TGTGCCAGCAGCGCCGGGTGGGGGGCAGGGACGGGCGAGCAGTACTTC
CDR3aa: CASSAGWGAGTGEQYF

abundance: .
j_gene: TRBJ2-1
v_gene: TRBV6-2/TRBV6-3
d_gene: TRBD2
CDR3nt: TGTGCCAGCAGATGGGAGGGCCTCCGGGACAATGAGCAGTTCTTC
CDR3aa: CASRWEGLRDNEQFF

abundance: .
j_gene: TRBJ1-6
v_gene: TRBV20-1
d_gene: .
CDR3nt: TGCAGTGCTAGTGTAGGGCAGGCCTATAATTCACCCCTCTACTTT
CDR3aa: CSASVGQAYNSPLYF

abundance: few
j_gene: TRBJ2-7
v_gene: TRBV7-2
d_gene: .
CDR3nt: TGTGCCAGCAGCTCCGGTCGAGGGGGCTACGAGCAGTACTTC
CDR3aa: CASSSGRGGYEQYF

abundance: few
j_gene: TRBJ2-3
v_gene: TRBV5-1
d_gene: TRBD1
CDR3nt: TGCGCCAGCAGCTCCGACAGGGTTAGCACAGATACGCAGTATTTT
CDR3aa: CASSSDRVSTDTQYF

abundance: .
j_gene: TRBJ2-7
v_gene: TRBV5-6
d_gene: .
CDR3nt: TGTGCCAGCAGCTTGGTGAACTCCTACGAGCAGTACTTC
CDR3aa: CASSLVNSYEQYF

abundance: many
j_gene: TRBJ1-4
v_gene: TRBV11-2
d_gene: .
CDR3nt: TGTGCCAGCAGCTCTAACAGGAAGGATAATGAAAAACTGTTTTTT
CDR3aa: CASSSNRKDNEKLFF

abundance: few
j_gene: TRBJ2-2
v_gene: TRBV7-9
d_gene: .
CDR3nt: TGTGCCAGCAGCTTATGGCACGGGGAGCTGTTTTTT
CDR3aa: CASSLWHGELFF

abundance: .
j_gene: TRBJ1-2
v_gene: TRBV21-1
d_gene: .
CDR3nt: TGTGCCAGCAGCAATAGGATTGGGGTCGGGGTAACTAACTATGGCTACACCTTC
CDR3aa: CASSNRIGVGVTNYGYTF

abundance: many
j_gene: TRBJ2-5
v_gene: TRBV5-1
d_gene: .
CDR3nt: TGCGCCAGCAGCCCGAGTCCAAGCGGAGCTCAAGAGACCCAGTACTTC
CDR3aa: CASSPSPSGAQETQYF

abundance: .
j_gene: TRBJ2-1
v_gene: TRBV24-1
d_gene: TRBD2
CDR3nt: TGTGCCACCAGTGAGACTAGCGGGATTGTAAATGAGCAGTTCTTC
CDR3aa: CATSETSGIVNEQFF

abundance: .
j_gene: TRBJ2-7
v_gene: TRBV20-1
d_gene: .
CDR3nt: TGCAGTGCTAGAGTAATTGGGGGGCGTACCTACGAGCAGTACTTC
CDR3aa: CSARVIGGRTYEQYF

abundance: many
j_gene: TRBJ2-7
v_gene: TRBV4-3
d_gene: .
CDR3nt: TGCGCCAGCAGCCAAGATCCTGAAGGGGTTTACGAGCAGTACTTC
CDR3aa: CASSQDPEGVYEQYF

abundance: many
j_gene: TRBJ2-1
v_gene: TRBV29-1
d_gene: TRBD2
CDR3nt: TGCAGCGCCCTGGGGGGGACCTACAATGAGCAGTTCTTC
CDR3aa: CSALGGTYNEQFF

abundance: few
j_gene: TRBJ1-5
v_gene: TRBV20-1
d_gene: TRBD1
CDR3nt: TGCAGTGCTAGAATAACAGGGGAACAGCCCCAGCATTTT
CDR3aa: CSARITGEQPQHF

abundance: few
j_gene: TRBJ2-5
v_gene: TRBV7-6
d_gene: TRBD1
CDR3nt: TGTGCCAGCAGCTTAGCGGGACAGGGAGGTTCAGAGACCCAGTACTTC
CDR3aa: CASSLAGQGGSETQYF

abundance: many
j_gene: TRBJ2-7
v_gene: TRBV29-1
d_gene: .
CDR3nt: TGCAGCGTCTCCGGTTCGGCCTCTAGGAAAGAGCAGTACTTC
CDR3aa: CSVSGSASRKEQYF

abundance: .
j_gene: TRBJ2-1
v_gene: TRBV5-8
d_gene: .
CDR3nt: TGTGCCAGCACTAGACAGGTCTACAATGAGCAGTTCTTC
CDR3aa: CASTRQVYNEQFF

abundance: .
j_gene: TRBJ2-5
v_gene: TRBV6-5
d_gene: TRBD2
CDR3nt: TGTGCCAGCAGTTCCGCGGGGGGGCCTGGCGAGACCCAGTACTTC
CDR3aa: CASSSAGGPGETQYF

abundance: .
j_gene: TRBJ2-7
v_gene: TRBV20-1
d_gene: TRBD2
CDR3nt: TGCAGTGTAGCTAGCGGGGCGGCCTCCTACGAGCAGTACTTC
CDR3aa: CSVASGAASYEQYF

abundance: many
j_gene: TRBJ2-1
v_gene: TRBV4-1
d_gene: .
CDR3nt: TGCGCCAGCAGCCAGCGAACGGCCCACAATGAGCAGTTCTTC
CDR3aa: CASSQRTAHNEQFF

abundance: .
j_gene: TRBJ2-1
v_gene: TRBV5-1
d_gene: TRBD1
CDR3nt: TGCGCCAGCAGCGAAGGCTCGGGACAGGGGAGTTTGGATGAGCAGTTCTTC
CDR3aa: CASSEGSGQGSLDEQFF

abundance: .
j_gene: TRBJ2-5
v_gene: TRBV7-2
d_gene: .
CDR3nt: TGTGCCAGCAGCTTAGCGGCTAGACGGGGGGAGACCCAGTACTTC
CDR3aa: CASSLAARRGETQYF

abundance: .
j_gene: TRBJ2-4
v_gene: TRBV3-1
d_gene: TRBD2
CDR3nt: TGTGCCAGCAGCCATGGGCGGGGGATTGGCAACATTCAGTACTTC
CDR3aa: CASSHGRGIGNIQYF

abundance: few
j_gene: TRBJ2-7
v_gene: TRBV12-3/TRBV12-4
d_gene: TRBD2
CDR3nt: TGTGCCAGCAGTCCCCGGACTAGCGGGGGGAAATACGAGCAGTACTTC
CDR3aa: CASSPRTSGGKYEQYF

abundance: .
j_gene: TRBJ2-2
v_gene: TRBV6-1
d_gene: .
CDR3nt: TGTGCCAGCAGACCCCCTTGGACCGGGGAGCTGTTTTTT
CDR3aa: CASRPPWTGELFF

abundance: few
j_gene: TRBJ2-7
v_gene: TRBV30
d_gene: TRBD1
CDR3nt: TGTGCCTGGACCACTTCTGGGACAGGGGTGCGCGAGCAGTACTTC
CDR3aa: CAWTTSGTGVREQYF

abundance: .
j_gene: TRBJ2-7
v_gene: TRBV15
d_gene: .
CDR3nt: TGTGCCACCAGCAGAGATGTGGGGACCCATCACTCCTACGAGCAGTACTTC
CDR3aa: CATSRDVGTHHSYEQYF